One T cell receptor (beta chain) is described in this entry. The antigen remains undetermined. This specimen belongs to a study of T-cell memory formation after mild COVID-19. The study's findings and limits: Clones contracting across day 15 to 85 had a balanced CD4/CD8 profile; later expanding clones leaned CD4+.

Constant-segment primers were used for 5'RACE, and the resulting TCR alpha and TCR beta cDNA libraries carried sample barcodes and UMIs. From the 5' RACE reads, TCRdb called clonotypes with MiXCR, one entry per CDR3 protein. The top ten hold roughly 3.6% of the sample, which has hundreds of thousands of distinct CDR3 sequences, about a sixth seen once. Germline V lookup: CDR1 SNHLY, CDR2 FYNNEI. V was shortened by 7 bases and J by 0 bases, with 12 bases between the two germline ends. The CDR3 has 14 amino acids. The clonotype was recovered from a man younger than 30 who had mild COVID-19 (a few samples of this study predate the infection). Cell type and time point are not known. This chain joins TRBV2 and TRBJ1-1, with a possible D match to TRBD1 (5 bases). The sequencing input was PBMCs or a T cell subset sorted from them (not recorded which). CDR3 sequence: CASKVRGLNTEAFF. CDR3 nucleotide sequence: TGTGCCAGCAAGGTTAGGGGATTGAACACTGAAGCTTTCTTT.